One and the same sample provided the 16 T cell receptor beta chains below, sequenced in a study of regulatory T cells in long-lasting Graves disease. The TCR beta library used iRepertoire HTBI primers with Arm-PCR amplification of CDR3. TCRdb redid the calling of the multiplex PCR reads with MiXCR, one entry per CDR3 protein. This table holds under 800,000 distinct CDR3 sequences, around 17% found once. Time point reported: newly diagnosed GD, antithyroid drugs for less than 3 months. Generation of the TCR library employed RNA extracted from PBMCs. The same data also went into a second study, on T cells in Graves' hyperthyroidism and ophthalmopathy.

The specimen was peripheral blood mononuclear cells (PBMCs), collected at new diagnosis, from a patient treated with antithyroid drugs. These receptors originate from a woman in her twenties or thirties with Graves disease.

This clonotype was found a few times. The rearrangement joins TRBV9 to TRBJ2-5; D gene unclear. Germline-derived CDR1 and CDR2 are SGDLS and YYNGEE. This CDR3 has 15 amino acids. The ends were cut back, 3 bases at V and 1 base at J, with 13 bases in the middle. The CDR3 reads CASSADPTIQETQYF. In DNA form, the CDR3 reads TGTGCCAGCAGCGCAGACCCTACAATCCAAGAGACCCAGTACTTC.

The sample holds a few counts of this clonotype. The chain is built from TRBV4-2 and TRBJ1-4; D call uncertain. The CDR3 has 14 amino acids. In germline, CDR1 is LGHNA, CDR2 YNFKEQ. V was shortened by 4 bases and J by 4 bases, with 10 bases between the two germline ends. The CDR3 region has the DNA TGTGCCAGCAGCCCGGAACGGCTTAATGAAAAACTGTTTTTT. This translates into CASSPERLNEKLFF.

This clonotype was counted many times. This chain links TRBV28 with TRBJ1-1, with D perhaps matching TRBD1 (6 bases). V was shortened by 5 bases and J by 3 bases, with 19 bases between the two germline ends. The germline CDR1 and CDR2 sequences are MDHEN and SYDVKM. The CDR3 loop spans 16 amino acids. CDR3: CASSRSPGATDTEAFF. CDR3 coding DNA: TGTGCCAGCAGTCGATCACCAGGGGCAACTGACACTGAAGCTTTCTTT.

The sample holds many counts of this clonotype. The J gene is TRBJ2-2, the V gene TRBV29-1, with D unclear. Germline V gene sequence: CDR1 SQVTM, CDR2 ANQGSEA. Between the trimmed V and J ends, which lost 6 bases and 6 bases, there was a span of 11 bases. This CDR3 comprises 12 residues. CDR3 residues: CSVERPPGELFF. In DNA, the CDR3 is TGCAGCGTGGAACGTCCCCCCGGGGAGCTGTTTTTT.

This clonotype was detected ten times or more. The chain links TRBV7-3 to TRBJ2-2; D remains ambiguous. In germline, CDR1 is SGHTA, CDR2 FQGTGA. The CDR3 has 14 amino acids. V gave up 4 bases and J gave up 0 bases, with 6 bases separating them. The CDR3 region has the DNA TGTGCCAGCAGCTCAGCAGCGAACACCGGGGAGCTGTTTTTT. Protein: CASSSAANTGELFF. Complete variable domain (other parts from reference TRBV7-3 and TRBJ2-2): GAGVSQTPSNKVTEKGKYVELRCDPISGHTALYWYRQSLGQGPEFLIYFQGTGAADDSGLPNDRFFAVRPEGSVSTLKIQRTERGDSAVYLCASSSAANTGELFFGEGSRLTVL.

This clonotype was counted at least ten times. The J gene is TRBJ1-2, the V gene TRBV7-2, with D possibly TRBD1 on 6 matching bases. The V end lost 3 bases, the J end lost 3 bases, and 20 bases lay between the germline ends. CDR1 and CDR2 from the germline V gene are SGHTA and FQGNSA. The CDR3 contains 17 residues. The CDR3 region has the DNA TGTGCCAGCAGCTTCCTAGGGTGGTCGGGGGGCGACTATGGCTACACCTTC. It is translated as CASSFLGWSGGDYGYTF.

This clonotype was picked up many times. The chain carries TRBV2 and TRBJ2-5; D is tentatively TRBD1 or TRBD2 (5 bases each). Per the germline V gene, CDR1 is SNHLY and CDR2 is FYNNEI. V was pared by 7 bases and J by 2 bases, with 20 bases between. The length of the CDR3 is 16 residues. DNA for the CDR3: TGTGCCAGCAACCAACGGGGCGGAGCGTCACAAGAGACCCAGTACTTC. It yields the protein CASNQRGGASQETQYF.

This sequence joins TRBV18 and TRBJ2-5; unclear D gene. Germline CDR1 KGHSH, CDR2 LQKENI. This CDR3 has 14 residues. V lost 1 base and J 1 base, leaving 7 bases between the germline ends. For the CDR3, the DNA is TGTGCCAGCTCACCACAATCGGGCCAAGAGACCCAGTACTTC. Protein sequence: CASSPQSGQETQYF.

This clonotype was recorded at least ten times. V gene TRBV7-3 combines with J gene TRBJ2-1; 15 positions agree with TRBD2. Trimming at V came to 1 base and at J to 0 bases, leaving 7 bases not matched to a gene. Germline V gene lookup returns CDR1 SGHTA and CDR2 FQGTGA. This CDR3 contains 20 residues. The CDR3 DNA follows: TGTGCCAGCAGCTTAATCGGACTAGCGGGAGGGGGATACTCCTACAATGAGCAGTTCTTC. Its protein product is CASSLIGLAGGGYSYNEQFF.

This clonotype was recorded at least ten times. This chain joins TRBV28 and TRBJ2-1; TRBD2 matches 10 bases. This CDR3 spans 21 amino acids. Germline values: CDR1 MDHEN, CDR2 SYDVKM. J was trimmed by 0 bases and V by 4 bases; bases with no gene match: 18. The CDR3 DNA reads as TGTGCCAGCAGTTCTCCACCCTTAGCGGGAGGAAAGGGTAGCTCCTACAATGAGCAGTTCTTC. Its translation: CASSSPPLAGGKGSSYNEQFF.

This clonotype was seen only a few times. This may be a read error, as it is one base from a much larger clone. This chain joins TRBV5-6 and TRBJ2-1; D unclear. TRBJ2-5 explains the end of the DNA better; the J call may be wrong. Germline CDR1 SGHDT, CDR2 YYEEEE. The CDR3 is made up of 11 amino acids. The CDR3 reads CASSLLQIQYF. CDR3 coding DNA: TGTGCCAGCAGCTTGCTCCAGATCCAGTACTTC.

This clonotype came up a few times. The genes are TRBV18 and TRBJ2-7; D remains ambiguous. CDR3 length: 14 residues. V dropped 6 bases and J dropped 0 bases, with 12 bases sitting between them. The V gene's germline CDR1 is KGHSH and CDR2 LQKENI. CDR3 coding DNA: TGTGCCAGCTCTCAGGCATCCTACTCCTACGAGCAGTACTTC. This translates into CASSQASYSYEQYF.

This clonotype occurred many times. The gene calls are TRBV11-2 and TRBJ2-7; the D call may be TRBD1 or TRBD2 (6 bases each). From germline, CDR1 is SGHAT and CDR2 FQNNGV. Trimming took 5 bases from V and 1 from J, leaving 18 bases between them. This CDR3 has 16 residues. The CDR3 bases are TGTGCCAGCAGCGAACCGGGGGCTCTGCGGTCCTACGAGCAGTACTTC. Translation: CASSEPGALRSYEQYF.

The gene calls are TRBV5-8 and TRBJ2-1, with D tentatively TRBD2 (6 bases). Germline CDR1 SGHTS, CDR2 YDEGEE. Trimming cost V 0 bases and J 6 bases, with 13 bases left between them. This CDR3 has 15 residues. CDR3 loop: CASSLVSLSGNEQFF. The DNA for the CDR3 is TGTGCCAGCAGCTTGGTCAGCCTTAGCGGCAATGAGCAGTTCTTC.

This sequence joins TRBV7-2 and TRBJ1-1; TRBD1 agrees at 7 bases. V lost 5 bases to trimming and J lost 3 bases; unmatched junction nucleotides: 9. CDR1 is SGHTA, CDR2 FQGNSA, per germline. The CDR3 is 15 residues long. The CDR3 loop reads CASSPPRGQDTEAFF. In DNA, the CDR3 is TGTGCCAGCAGCCCCCCGAGGGGGCAAGACACTGAAGCTTTCTTT.

This clonotype showed up many times. CDR3 protein: CASRPQGPTDTQYF. In nucleotides, the CDR3 is TGTGCCAGCAGGCCCCAGGGTCCCACAGATACGCAGTATTTT. V usage is TRBV28 and J usage is TRBJ2-3; tentatively, D is TRBD1 (5 bases). The CDR3 consists of 14 residues. With 6 bases removed from V and 2 bases from J, the gap between germline ends came to 12 bases. Germline CDR1 MDHEN, CDR2 SYDVKM. The full variable domain, with the rest looked up from reference TRBV28 and TRBJ2-3, is DVKVTQSSRYLVKRTGEKVFLECVQDMDHENMFWYRQDPGLGLRLIYFSYDVKMKEKGDIPEGYSVSREKKERFSLILESASTNQTSMYLCASRPQGPTDTQYFGPGTRLTVL.